Shown below are 25 T cell receptor beta chains from a single sample sequenced in a study of spatial heterogeneity in lung cancer. Sample time point: blood at routine non-recurrence follow-up after resection. TCRdb processed the 5' RACE reads anew with MiXCR; each CDR3 protein has one entry. This sample carries about 110,000 distinct CDR3 sequences, approximately 10% of them seen once, and the ten largest clones take 20% to 30%. This specimen was PBMCs, taken at follow-up. The receptors derive from a female donor with early-stage non-small cell lung cancer.

The chain recombines TRBV7-8 with TRBJ2-3, with TRBD2 matching over 7 bases. J gave up 2 bases and V 5 bases, and 13 bases lay outside the gene matches. This CDR3 is 17 amino acids long. In germline, CDR1 is SGHVS, CDR2 FQNEAQ. CDR3 DNA: TGTGCCAGCAGCCCCGGGGCTAGCGGAGGACTCACAGATACGCAGTATTTT. It translates to CASSPGASGGLTDTQYF.

The chain joins TRBV11-3 to TRBJ2-1; D perhaps matches TRBD2 (8 bases). The CDR3 loop spans 19 amino acids. Trimming removed 4 bases from V and 4 bases from J, with 26 bases in between. Germline V CDR1 and CDR2: SGHNT, YENEEA. The CDR3 sequence is CASSSGTAGTRIRYNEQFF. DNA of the CDR3: TGTGCCAGCAGCTCGGGGACAGCCGGGACTAGAATAAGGTACAATGAGCAGTTCTTC.

The rearrangement joins TRBV11-2 to TRBJ2-1; 12 bases map to TRBD2. V gave up 5 bases and J gave up 9 bases; unmatched junction bases: 8. Germline CDR1 and CDR2: SGHAT and FQNNGV. The CDR3 sequence is 15 residues long. The DNA for the CDR3 is TGTGCCAGCAGCCGAGGACTAGCGGGATCGGTTGAGCAGTTCTTC. This gives the protein CASSRGLAGSVEQFF.

This clonotype was seen repeatedly, ten times or more. The J gene is TRBJ2-5, the V gene TRBV7-8; 9 positions agree with TRBD2. Germline-derived CDR1 and CDR2 are SGHVS and FQNEAQ. V lost 5 bases to trimming and J lost 1 base; unmatched junction nucleotides: 8. This CDR3 contains 16 residues. CDR3 in amino acids: CASSVGRLAVQETQYF. For the CDR3, the DNA is TGTGCCAGCAGCGTAGGAAGACTAGCGGTCCAAGAGACCCAGTACTTC.

This clonotype was picked up a small number of times. V is TRBV9 and J is TRBJ2-2, with D tentatively TRBD2 (6 bases). The CDR3 is made up of 15 amino acids. Trimming cost V 4 bases and J 0 bases, with 10 bases left between them. Germline V gives CDR1 SGDLS, CDR2 YYNGEE. CDR3 bases: TGTGCCAGCAGCAATAGCGGTGCGAACACCGGGGAGCTGTTTTTT. Translating gives CASSNSGANTGELFF.

This clonotype occurred a few times. This chain uses TRBV20-1 with TRBJ2-3; D is perhaps TRBD1 or TRBD2 (5 bases each). CDR3 length: 13 amino acids. V lost 6 bases, J lost 6 bases, and 16 bases lay in between. Germline CDR1 DFQATT, CDR2 SNEGSKA (reference sequence). CDR3 loop: CSASGTQGDTQYF. The CDR3 DNA follows: TGCAGTGCCTCCGGGACGCAGGGTGATACGCAGTATTTT.

This clonotype appeared many times. The chain combines TRBV20-1 with TRBJ2-1; 7 nucleotides match TRBD1. This CDR3 contains 16 residues. From germline, CDR1 is DFQATT and CDR2 SNEGSKA (reference sequence). J was trimmed by 2 bases and V by 0 bases; bases with no gene match: 7. The DNA of the CDR3 is TGCAGTGCTAGAGATCTGTTAGGGACAGCCTACAATGAGCAGTTCTTC. This sequence encodes CSARDLLGTAYNEQFF.

This clonotype was seen only a few times. The chain has TRBV30 and TRBJ2-3; the D gene is possibly TRBD2 (5 bases). V was pared by 4 bases and J by 1 base, with 9 bases between. Germline V gene sequence: CDR1 GTSNPN, CDR2 SVGIG (reference sequence). The CDR3 runs to 13 residues. The DNA for the CDR3 is TGTGCCTGGACGGAAGCGGGCACAGATACGCAGTATTTT. Translated, it gives CAWTEAGTDTQYF.

In its sample, this clonotype was seen a few times. This sequence joins TRBV5-1 and TRBJ2-4; D is undetermined. There are 11 residues in the CDR3. In germline, CDR1 is SGHRS, CDR2 YFSETQ. The germline V and J ends were trimmed by 3 bases and 5 bases, with 3 bases remaining between them. This CDR3 reads CASSSQNIQYF. The DNA for the CDR3 is TGCGCCAGCAGCTCACAAAACATTCAGTACTTC. Supplemented by reference TRBV5-1 and TRBJ2-4, the full variable domain reads KAGVTQTPRYLIKTRGQQVTLSCSPISGHRSVSWYQQTPGQGLQFLFEYFSETQRNKGNFPGRFSGRQFSNSRSEMNVSTLELGDSALYLCASSSQNIQYFGAGTRLSVL.

This clonotype came up a few times. The chain employs TRBV20-1 and TRBJ1-4, with D possibly matching TRBD1 (6 bases). The CDR3 covers 14 residues. V was trimmed by 5 bases and J by 0 bases, leaving 10 bases between them. CDR1 is DFQATT, CDR2 SNEGSKA, per germline (reference sequence). DNA of the CDR3: TGCAGTGCTTTCCCAGGGGCAACTAATGAAAAACTGTTTTTT. This translates into CSAFPGATNEKLFF.

This clonotype appeared a few times. Here the CDR3 reads CATEVRDTSGDTEAFF. CDR3 coding DNA: TGTGCCACTGAAGTCCGGGACACCTCCGGGGACACTGAAGCTTTCTTT. The chain recombines TRBV24-1 with TRBJ1-1, with a weak D call TRBD1 (6 bases). V was shortened by 10 bases and J by 3 bases, with 23 bases between the two germline ends. The CDR3 sequence is 16 residues long. Germline V gene data show CDR1 as KGHDR and CDR2 as SFDVKD.

This clonotype was seen many times. The CDR3 nucleotides read TGTGCCAGCAGTGAAGGCGGTATTTCCCTCTATGGCTACACCTTC. Its translation: CASSEGGISLYGYTF. The chain has TRBV6-1 and TRBJ1-2, with no clear D. Trimming left V 1 base short and J 4 bases short, with 13 bases between. The CDR3 totals 15 residues. Germline V gene sequence: CDR1 MNHNS, CDR2 SASEGT.

In this sample, this clonotype turned up once. The chain couples TRBV7-3 to TRBJ1-1; no firm D call. The germline CDR1 and CDR2 sequences are SGHTA and FQGTGA. Trimming pared 2 bases from V and 7 bases from J, leaving 8 bases between. The CDR3 covers 12 residues. The CDR3 here is CASSLDGIEAFF. CDR3 DNA sequence: TGTGCCAGCAGCTTAGATGGCATTGAAGCTTTCTTT.

In its sample, this clonotype was seen a few times. The gene calls are TRBV7-8 and TRBJ1-2; TRBD1 matches at 10 bases. The germline V gene encodes CDR1 SGHVS and CDR2 FQNEAQ. The CDR3 is 17 amino acids. V lost 5 bases, J lost 4 bases, and 13 bases stayed unmatched. The CDR3 sequence: CASSPRDRGSSGYGYTF. The DNA for the CDR3 is TGTGCCAGCAGCCCCCGGGACAGGGGATCAAGCGGCTATGGCTACACCTTC.

Comment on this clonotype: One end of the junction varies from germline; a read error may be responsible. The chain has TRBV4-1 and TRBJ2-3, with TRBD2 matching over 7 bases. The CDR3 has 17 residues. The V gene's germline CDR1 is MGHRA and CDR2 YSYEKL. Written as DNA, the CDR3 is TGCGCCAGCAGCCAAGACGCTAGCGGTTATAGCACATATACGCAGTATTTT. Its translation: CASSQDASGYSTYTQYF.

This clonotype has just a few counts. V is TRBV6-2 or TRBV6-3 and J is TRBJ2-7; possibly TRBD1 for D (6 bases). V was clipped by 0 bases and J by 2 bases, with 17 bases between them. Per the germline V gene, CDR1 is MNHEY and CDR2 is SVGEGT. The CDR3 sequence is 17 residues long. CDR3: CASSYSKSGTPAYEQYV. The CDR3 DNA sequence: TGTGCCAGCAGTTACTCGAAGTCTGGGACACCCGCCTACGAGCAGTACGTC.

The chain recombines TRBV18 with TRBJ2-4, with no clear D. The CDR3 length is 21 residues. CDR1 is KGHSH and CDR2 is LQKENI in the germline V gene. The ends were cut back, 3 bases at V and 0 bases at J, with 27 bases in the middle. The CDR3 DNA sequence: TGTGCCAGCTCACCTCGTCAGGTTCAGGCCCTTGGCTTACTAGCCAAAAACATTCAGTACTTC. This gives the protein CASSPRQVQALGLLAKNIQYF.

Only a few counts were recorded for this clonotype. This rearrangement joins TRBV6-6 to TRBJ1-5; unclear D gene. There are 12 residues in the CDR3. V dropped 7 bases and J dropped 4 bases, with 8 bases sitting between them. In germline, CDR1 is MNHNY, CDR2 SVGAGI (reference sequence). The CDR3: CASTLTNQPQHF. For the CDR3, the DNA is TGTGCCAGCACCTTAACAAATCAGCCCCAGCATTTT.

This clonotype has only a few counts. The chain has TRBV11-1 and TRBJ2-3; D unresolved. This CDR3 spans 16 amino acids. Trimming left V 5 bases short and J 2 bases short, with 17 bases between. In germline, CDR1 is SGHAT, CDR2 FQDESV (reference sequence). The CDR3, as DNA: TGTGCCAGCAGCACCCGTCGGTTCGGATACACAGATACGCAGTATTTT. As protein: CASSTRRFGYTDTQYF.

The rearrangement links TRBV15 to TRBJ1-4; weak D call: TRBD1 (6 bases). The CDR3 is 16 residues long. Germline assignment: CDR1 LNHNV and CDR2 YYDKDF (reference sequence). V lost 2 bases to trimming and J lost 0 bases, with 10 bases between them. CDR3 bases: TGTGCCACCAGCAGATGGACAGCACCAACTAATGAAAAACTGTTTTTT. The encoded protein is CATSRWTAPTNEKLFF. Complete variable domain (other parts from reference TRBV15 and TRBJ1-4): DAMVIQNPRYQVTQFGKPVTLSCSQTLNHNVMYWYQQKSSQAPKLLFHYYDKDFNNEADTPDNFQSRRPNTSFCFLDIRSPGLGDTAMYLCATSRWTAPTNEKLFFGSGTQLSVL.

This clonotype was counted only a few times. V usage is TRBV24-1 and J usage is TRBJ2-1, with TRBD2 matching over 8 bases. The CDR3 extends over 15 amino acids. Germline V lookup: CDR1 KGHDR, CDR2 SFDVKD. V gave up 9 bases and J gave up 5 bases; unmatched junction bases: 11. The CDR3 nucleotides read TGTGCCACCCGACCGGGAGGGCCTAAGAACAATGAGCAGTTCTTC. Protein product: CATRPGGPKNNEQFF.

In its sample, this clonotype was seen a few times. The gene calls are TRBV12-3 or TRBV12-4 and TRBJ2-3, with 7 bases fitting TRBD2. This CDR3 is 15 amino acids long. V was pared by 1 base and J by 1 base, with 2 bases of the junction left unmatched. Here the CDR3 reads CASSLVLAGTDTQYF. Written as DNA, the CDR3 is TGTGCCAGCAGTTTAGTTCTAGCGGGCACAGATACGCAGTATTTT.

The CDR3 DNA reads TGTGCCAGTAGTACACCCTTCGGGATAGCGGGAGAATGGGTGGACAATGAGCAGTTCTTC. Residues: CASSTPFGIAGEWVDNEQFF. The gene calls are TRBV19 and TRBJ2-1; 9 bases are shared with TRBD2. CDR3 length: 20 residues. Germline V gene data show CDR1 as LNHDA and CDR2 as SQIVND (reference sequence). Trimming took 4 bases from V and 5 from J; bases not matched to a gene: 21.

Ten or more counts support this clonotype. The rearrangement uses TRBV18 and TRBJ2-3; the D is unclear. The V gene's germline CDR1 is KGHSH and CDR2 LQKENI. The CDR3 loop spans 12 amino acids. The V and J ends lost 2 bases and 4 bases respectively, with 4 bases between them. The CDR3, as DNA: TGTGCCAGCTCACCAGGGCCAGATACGCAGTATTTT. Its protein is CASSPGPDTQYF.

This clonotype was found many times. The V call is TRBV11-2, the J call TRBJ1-2; TRBD1 might be the D (5 bases). Trimming cost V 0 bases and J 2 bases, with 10 bases left between them. The CDR3 length is 15 residues. Germline values: CDR1 SGHAT, CDR2 FQNNGV. CDR3 DNA sequence: TGTGCCAGCAGCTTAGATGGGGCAGGCAACTATGGCTACACCTTC. Amino acid sequence: CASSLDGAGNYGYTF.